These 4 T cell receptor beta chains came from one sample sequenced in a study of blood T cell repertoires in COVID-19 (dated by TCRdb to about 2020). Preparation of the library involved the immunoSEQ multiplex PCR assay. Drawn from immuneACCESS, this table holds only the in-frame rearrangements with V and J called that TCRdb kept. Clones are partly lost; checked studies trace under half to an unresolved V gene and leave the rest unexplained. The sample has some 240,000 clones on record, 85% of them singletons. Of the sample, about 2.4% is held by the ten largest clones. The sequenced sample was peripheral blood. The receptors stem from a woman in her 70s with COVID-19, enrolled during active disease.

This chain uses TRBV7-3 with TRBJ1-1; maybe TRBD1 (6 bases). The V and J ends lost 7 bases and 3 bases respectively, with 21 bases between them. Germline V gene lookup returns CDR1 SGHTA and CDR2 FQGTGA. CDR3 size: 16 residues. The CDR3 is CASTPGQNVRDTEAFF. DNA of the CDR3: TGTGCCAGCACCCCCGGACAGAACGTTAGGGACACTGAAGCTTTCTTT.

CDR3: CASSQGDSANSPLHF. DNA for the CDR3: TGTGCCAGCAGCCAAGGGGACAGCGCCAATTCACCCCTCCACTTT. The chain is built from TRBV3-1 (or the pseudogene TRBV3-2) and TRBJ1-6, with 7 positions matching TRBD1. CDR1 LGHDT and CDR2 YNNKEL come from the germline V gene (reference sequence). V dropped 1 base and J dropped 7; count of bases not matched to a gene: 4. The CDR3 loop spans 15 amino acids.

This clone appeared a single time. V gene TRBV25-1 combines with J gene TRBJ1-4; TRBD1 matches at 8 bases. J was trimmed by 8 bases and V by 1 base; bases with no gene match: 6. The V gene's germline CDR1 is MGHDK and CDR2 SYGVNS. The length of the CDR3 is 15 residues. The CDR3 DNA is TGTGCCAGCAGTGAATCGAACAGGGGGTGGGAAAAACTGTTTTTT. This codes for CASSESNRGWEKLFF.

V is TRBV5-1 and J is TRBJ2-5; 13 bases are shared with TRBD2. V shed 1 base, J shed 5 bases, and the junction held 5 bases outside the gene matches. The CDR3 sequence is 16 residues long. The germline V gene has CDR1 SGHRS and CDR2 YFSETQ. As DNA, the CDR3 is TGCGCCAGCAGCTTGAGGACTAGCGGGGGTGTCGAGACCCAGTACTTC. Residues: CASSLRTSGGVETQYF.